These 18 T cell receptor beta chains originate from one sample sequenced in a study of PD-L1 blockade in urothelial cancer. Documented time point: peripheral blood 6 weeks after treatment start. Sequenced by immunoSEQ multiplex PCR; TCRdb stores in-frame clones only, minus some. The sample yields about 41,000 clones, about 88% seen once. The source was PBMCs, collected around atezolizumab (anti-PD-L1) treatment. The receptors were sampled from a man in his 70s with urothelial cancer.

This chain connects TRBV5-4 to TRBJ1-4; no clear D. Germline loops: CDR1 SGHNT, CDR2 YYREEE (reference sequence). The CDR3 extends over 14 amino acids. Trimming left V 0 bases short and J 2 bases short, with 5 bases between. CDR3 in amino acids: CASSLGPTNEKLFF. In DNA form, the CDR3 reads TGTGCCAGCAGCTTGGGGCCGACTAATGAAAAACTGTTTTTT. Drawing the rest from reference TRBV5-4 and TRBJ1-4, the complete variable domain is ETGVTQSPTHLIKTRGQQVTLRCSSQSGHNTVSWYQQALGQGPQFIFQYYREEENGRGNFPPRFSGLQFPNYSSELNVNALELDDSALYLCASSLGPTNEKLFFGSGTQLSVL.

In this sample, this clone is medium-sized. The genes are TRBV5-1 and TRBJ2-5; tentative D call: TRBD1 (7 bases). This CDR3 comprises 16 residues. Trimming pared 4 bases from V and 5 bases from J, leaving 21 bases between. Looked up from germline, CDR1 is SGHRS and CDR2 is YFSETQ. The CDR3 region has the DNA TGCGCCAGCAGCCCGGTTGACAGGGTCGGAGGGGAGACCCAGTACTTC. Translation: CASSPVDRVGGETQYF. The complete variable domain, with remaining parts taken from reference TRBV5-1 and TRBJ2-5, reads KAGVTQTPRYLIKTRGQQVTLSCSPISGHRSVSWYQQTPGQGLQFLFEYFSETQRNKGNFPGRFSGRQFSNSRSEMNVSTLELGDSALYLCASSPVDRVGGETQYFGPGTRLLVL.

The chain carries TRBV5-1 and TRBJ2-1, with 13 bases aligning to TRBD2. In germline, CDR1 is SGHRS, CDR2 YFSETQ. V shed 4 bases, J shed 7 bases, and the junction held 8 bases outside the gene matches. This CDR3 has 16 residues. CDR3 sequence (DNA): TGCGCCAGCAGCGCTACCGGGACTAGCGGGATAAATGAGCAGTTCTTC. Translation gives CASSATGTSGINEQFF.

In this sample, this clone turned up a few times. This chain connects TRBV9 to TRBJ1-1; a possible D gene is TRBD1 (6 bases). Looked up from germline, CDR1 is SGDLS and CDR2 is YYNGEE. Trimming took off 0 bases at V and 8 bases at J, with 17 bases between the two ends. The CDR3 has 15 residues. CDR3 region: CASSVDRGGSREAFF. CDR3 nucleotide sequence: TGTGCCAGCAGCGTAGATCGGGGGGGCAGCCGAGAAGCTTTCTTT.

V and J are TRBV11-2 and TRBJ2-1; 8 positions match TRBD2. V was pared by 1 base and J by 4 bases, with 3 bases of the junction left unmatched. CDR1 SGHAT and CDR2 FQNNGV come from the germline V gene. There are 15 residues in the CDR3. The CDR3 DNA follows: TGTGCCAGCAGCTTAGTGGCGGGAGGATACAATGAGCAGTTCTTC. This translates into CASSLVAGGYNEQFF.

This chain uses TRBV2 with TRBJ2-7; D remains unclear. The CDR3 spans 12 residues. V was shortened by 4 bases and J by 3 bases, with 7 bases between the two germline ends. Germline values: CDR1 SNHLY, CDR2 FYNNEI. The CDR3 nucleotides read TGTGCCAGCAGTGTTAACGGCTACGAGCAGTACTTC. Amino acid sequence: CASSVNGYEQYF.

The gene calls are TRBV6-6 and TRBJ1-1; D might be TRBD1 (6 bases). Germline V gene lookup returns CDR1 MNHNY and CDR2 SVGAGI (reference sequence). This CDR3 comprises 14 residues. With 10 bases removed from V and 0 bases from J, the gap between germline ends came to 15 bases. In nucleotides, the CDR3 is TGTGCCACCCTCAAGGGGGGGGTGAACACTGAAGCTTTCTTT. Its translation is CATLKGGVNTEAFF.

The sample holds a few counts of this clone. Here the CDR3 reads CASGYRVNPGANVLTF. The CDR3 bases are TGCGCCAGCGGGTACAGGGTCAACCCTGGGGCCAACGTCCTGACTTTC. The chain employs TRBV5-1 and TRBJ2-6, with D tentatively TRBD1 (6 bases). The CDR3 is 16 amino acids. V was clipped by 7 bases and J by 2 bases, with 16 bases between them. Germline values: CDR1 SGHRS, CDR2 YFSETQ.

This clone appeared once. The chain recombines TRBV2 with TRBJ1-2; TRBD1 aligns across 10 bases. CDR3 size: 14 residues. Trimming removed 4 bases from V and 4 bases from J; junction bases left unmatched: 3. Germline V CDR1 and CDR2: SNHLY, FYNNEI. The CDR3 DNA sequence: TGTGCCAGCAGTGCAGGACAGGGGGGCTATGGCTACACCTTC. This codes for CASSAGQGGYGYTF.

The chain couples TRBV4-1 to TRBJ2-7; 7 bases are a match to TRBD1. V lost 4 bases to trimming and J lost 2 bases; unmatched junction nucleotides: 8. CDR3 size: 15 residues. Germline CDR1 MGHRA, CDR2 YSYEKL. The CDR3 DNA reads TGCGCCAGCAGCCCTCGGACAGGAACGACCTACGAGCAGTACTTC. As protein: CASSPRTGTTYEQYF.

The chain has TRBV5-5 and TRBJ1-4, with D hard to call. CDR3 length: 16 amino acids. V was clipped by 0 bases and J by 2 bases, with 11 bases between them. CDR1 is SGHKS and CDR2 is YYEKEE in the germline V gene (reference sequence). The CDR3 spells CASSLGPPPTNEKLFF. The CDR3 bases are TGTGCCAGCAGCTTGGGGCCTCCCCCCACTAATGAAAAACTGTTTTTT. The entire variable domain, with the rest obtained from reference TRBV5-5 and TRBJ1-4, is as follows: DAGVTQSPTHLIKTRGQQVTLRCSPISGHKSVSWYQQVLGQGPQFIFQYYEKEERGRGNFPDRFSARQFPNYSSELNVNALLLGDSALYLCASSLGPPPTNEKLFFGSGTQLSVL.

The chain couples TRBV5-8 to TRBJ2-1; no firm D call. Germline V CDR1 and CDR2: SGHTS, YDEGEE. This CDR3 is 13 amino acids long. V was shortened by 4 bases and J by 4 bases, with 9 bases between the two germline ends. The DNA of the CDR3 is TGTGCCAGCAGCCCGAGTTATTACAATGAGCAGTTCTTC. Translating gives CASSPSYYNEQFF.

V is TRBV6-6 and J is TRBJ1-1; D is uncertain. Germline values: CDR1 MNHNY, CDR2 SVGAGI (reference sequence). The V gene lost 0 bases and the J gene lost 6 bases, with 5 bases spanning the gap. CDR3 length: 12 residues. For the CDR3, the DNA is TGTGCCAGCAGTTACTCTGCGGCTGAAGCTTTCTTT. Its translation: CASSYSAAEAFF.

The CDR3 coding sequence is TGCGCCAGCAGCCTTTCCTCAGGTTACGAGCAGTACTTC. Protein sequence: CASSLSSGYEQYF. The chain combines TRBV5-1 with TRBJ2-7; D not certain. The CDR3 sequence is 13 residues long. V was trimmed by 4 bases and J by 4 bases, leaving 12 bases between them. Germline CDR1 reads SGHRS; CDR2 reads YFSETQ.

The chain employs TRBV29-1 and TRBJ2-7, with 8 bases that match TRBD1. Germline V gene data show CDR1 as SQVTM and CDR2 as ANQGSEA. Trimming at V came to 5 bases and at J to 5 bases, leaving 5 bases not matched to a gene. CDR3 length: 12 amino acids. CDR3 in amino acids: CSVSIQGDEQYF. The CDR3 DNA is TGCAGCGTTTCGATACAGGGGGACGAGCAGTACTTC.

V gene TRBV6-6 combines with J gene TRBJ2-5, with 7 positions matching TRBD2. There are 14 residues in the CDR3. The germline V gene encodes CDR1 MNHNY and CDR2 SVGAGI (reference sequence). The V and J ends lost 6 bases and 4 bases, in that order; junction bases with no gene match: 8. The CDR3: CASSRGGGVETQYF. The CDR3 DNA sequence: TGTGCCAGCAGCCGTGGCGGGGGAGTAGAGACCCAGTACTTC.

This chain connects TRBV30 to TRBJ2-7, with D possibly TRBD2 on 7 matching bases. Germline CDR1 is GTSNPN and CDR2 is SVGIG (reference sequence). This CDR3 comprises 13 residues. V was pared by 0 bases and J by 8 bases, with 14 bases between. CDR3 amino acids: CAWSVRGPFQQYF. The DNA of the CDR3 is TGTGCCTGGAGTGTGCGGGGGCCTTTCCAGCAGTACTTC.

The chain has TRBV4-1 and TRBJ2-3; D is ambiguous. Trimming shortened V by 0 bases and J by 6 bases, and 13 bases separated the two germline ends. The CDR3 runs to 15 residues. CDR1 is MGHRA and CDR2 is YSYEKL in the germline V gene. The CDR3 bases are TGCGCCAGCAGCCAAGAGCCGGGTGAGGTCGATACGCAGTATTTT. Its protein is CASSQEPGEVDTQYF.